The present T cell receptor (beta chain) was sequenced within a study of blood T cell repertoires in COVID-19 (dated by TCRdb to 2018 to 2021). Broadly, across the study: Samples covering the acute and convalescent phases of COVID-19 were provided by collaborators in the United States, Italy and Spain. The prospective study material was composed of cDNA or gDNA derived from T cells, B-cell-depleted T cells, or PBMCs. Subjects who had been exposed to COVID-19, were actively infected with it, or had recovered from it provided the deeply sampled blood TCRbeta repertoires that made up the dataset. The repertoires were released in a freely available public database meant as a resource for research on the immune response to SARS-CoV-2. The samples were drawn from the first 160 participants of the ongoing ImmuneRACE study and from more than 1,000 subjects provided by 6 global collaborators. Sample metadata almost always included a de-identified subject ID, COVID-19 status, age in years and sex. Where available, HLA class I and class II types were obtained from metadata supplied by the sample provider rather than from assay-based typing.

The collaborating institutions used their own protocols to collect whole blood in K2EDTA tubes. For TCRbeta analysis, collaborators shipped samples as frozen whole blood, isolated PBMCs, or DNA extracted from either of those sample types. CDR1 MNHEY and CDR2 SVGAGI are derived from the germline V gene. From the cysteine through the phenylalanine, the CDR3 covers 15 amino acids. CDR3 DNA only is kept here, 45 bases in frame from base 1. V is cut by 2 bases and J by 1 base, and the space between the germline ends is 10 bases. As regards this clone: Its antigen has not been determined. Base qualities are not provided; no much larger clone lies one nucleotide away.

Points the paper makes about the study in general: How much clinical and demographic metadata was included differed by source and by participant, and the metadata was provided uncurated.

TCRbeta CDR3 regions were amplified from genomic DNA using the immunoSEQ Assay, a bias-controlled multiplex PCR. In the source study's methods: The number of nucleated cells in each sample was estimated by amplification of reference gene primers within the assay. To quantify the absolute abundance of each unique TCRbeta CDR3 rearrangement, sequence reads were collapsed and filtered. Productive Simpson clonality was computed per sample as the square root of Simpson's diversity index over productive rearrangements. This immuneACCESS table, as held by TCRdb, lists in-frame sequences with V and J called but not all clones. Of the missing ones, under half trace to an unresolved V gene in checked studies; the others have no known cause. That table furnishes V, J and clone size, whereas the DNA furnished D and trimming. Within this sample are around 130,000 clones, with just under 80% of them counted one time only. Clones ranked in the top ten supply 15% to 20% of the sample.

Recombination linked TRBV6-5 to TRBJ2-3; a tentative D match to TRBD2 spans 6 bases. The TCR comes from a man aged 60 to 75 with active or convalescent COVID-19. Material for sequencing was peripheral blood. Read as DNA, the sequence is TGTGCCAGCAGTTACGGGGGGTACCGCACAGATACGCAGTATTTT. Its amino acids are CASSYGGYRTDTQYF.